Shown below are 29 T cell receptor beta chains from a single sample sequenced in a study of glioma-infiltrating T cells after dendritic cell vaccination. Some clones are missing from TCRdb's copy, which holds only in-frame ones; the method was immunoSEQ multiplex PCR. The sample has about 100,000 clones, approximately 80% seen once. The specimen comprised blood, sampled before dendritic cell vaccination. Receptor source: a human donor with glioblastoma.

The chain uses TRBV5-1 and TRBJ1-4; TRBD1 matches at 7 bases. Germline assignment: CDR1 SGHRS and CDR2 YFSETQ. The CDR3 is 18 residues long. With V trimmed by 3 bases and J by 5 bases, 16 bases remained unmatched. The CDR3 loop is CASSSNTGTGAINEKLFF. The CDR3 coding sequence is TGCGCCAGCAGCTCCAATACCGGTACAGGGGCTATCAATGAAAAACTGTTTTTT. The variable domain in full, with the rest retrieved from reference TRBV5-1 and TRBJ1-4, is KAGVTQTPRYLIKTRGQQVTLSCSPISGHRSVSWYQQTPGQGLQFLFEYFSETQRNKGNFPGRFSGRQFSNSRSEMNVSTLELGDSALYLCASSSNTGTGAINEKLFFGSGTQLSVL.

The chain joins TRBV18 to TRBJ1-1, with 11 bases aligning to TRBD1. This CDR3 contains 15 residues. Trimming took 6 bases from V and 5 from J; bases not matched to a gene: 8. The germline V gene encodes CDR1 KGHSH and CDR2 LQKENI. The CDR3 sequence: CASSPGQGAHTEAFF. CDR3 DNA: TGTGCCAGCTCTCCCGGACAGGGGGCGCATACTGAAGCTTTCTTT.

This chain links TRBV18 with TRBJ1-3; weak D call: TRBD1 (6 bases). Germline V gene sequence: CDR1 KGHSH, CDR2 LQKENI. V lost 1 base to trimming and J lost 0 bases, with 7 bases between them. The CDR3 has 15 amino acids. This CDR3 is CASSPRGGSGNTIYF. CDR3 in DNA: TGTGCCAGCTCACCACGAGGGGGCTCTGGAAACACCATATATTTT.

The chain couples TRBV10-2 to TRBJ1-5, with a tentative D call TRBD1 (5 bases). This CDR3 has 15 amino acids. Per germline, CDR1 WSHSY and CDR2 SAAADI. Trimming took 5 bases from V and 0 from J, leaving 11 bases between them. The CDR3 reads CASSKTEYSNQPQHF. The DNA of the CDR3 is TGCGCCAGCAGTAAGACAGAATATAGCAATCAGCCCCAGCATTTT.

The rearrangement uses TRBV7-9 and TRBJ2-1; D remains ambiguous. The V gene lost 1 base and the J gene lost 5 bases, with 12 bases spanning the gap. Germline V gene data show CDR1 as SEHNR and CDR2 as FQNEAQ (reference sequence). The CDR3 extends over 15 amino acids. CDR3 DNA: TGTGCCAGCAGCTTAGGGTCAGTGGCCAACAATGAGCAGTTCTTC. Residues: CASSLGSVANNEQFF.

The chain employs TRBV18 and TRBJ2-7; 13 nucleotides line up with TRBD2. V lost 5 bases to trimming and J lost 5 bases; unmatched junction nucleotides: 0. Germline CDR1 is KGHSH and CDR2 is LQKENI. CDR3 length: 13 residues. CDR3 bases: TGTGCCAGCTCAGGGACTAGCGGGAACGAGCAGTACTTC. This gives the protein CASSGTSGNEQYF.

The CDR3 DNA is TGTGCCAGCAGTTACGGTCGGGAGGGATCGCAGCCCCAGCATTTT. It encodes CASSYGREGSQPQHF. The rearrangement uses TRBV6-6 and TRBJ1-5; D is unresolved. The CDR3 consists of 15 residues. V lost 2 bases and J 7 bases, leaving 15 bases between the germline ends. CDR1 is MNHNY, CDR2 SVGAGI, per germline (reference sequence).

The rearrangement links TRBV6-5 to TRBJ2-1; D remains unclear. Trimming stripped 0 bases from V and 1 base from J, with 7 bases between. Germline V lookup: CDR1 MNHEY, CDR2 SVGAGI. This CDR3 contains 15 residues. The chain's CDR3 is CASSYSGVSYNEQFF. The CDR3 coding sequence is TGTGCCAGCAGTTACTCTGGAGTATCCTACAATGAGCAGTTCTTC.

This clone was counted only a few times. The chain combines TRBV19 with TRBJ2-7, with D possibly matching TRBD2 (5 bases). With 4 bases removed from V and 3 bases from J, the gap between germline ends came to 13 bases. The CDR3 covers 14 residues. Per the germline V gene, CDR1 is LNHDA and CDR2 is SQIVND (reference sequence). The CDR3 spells CASSRGYSGYEQYF. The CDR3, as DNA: TGTGCCAGTAGTAGAGGCTACAGCGGCTACGAGCAGTACTTC.

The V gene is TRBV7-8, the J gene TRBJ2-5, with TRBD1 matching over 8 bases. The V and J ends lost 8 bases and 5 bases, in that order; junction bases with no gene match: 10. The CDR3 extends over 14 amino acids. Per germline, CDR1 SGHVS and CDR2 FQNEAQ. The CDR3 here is CASQGQGLRETQYF. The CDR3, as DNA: TGTGCCAGCCAAGGACAGGGCCTCAGGGAGACCCAGTACTTC.

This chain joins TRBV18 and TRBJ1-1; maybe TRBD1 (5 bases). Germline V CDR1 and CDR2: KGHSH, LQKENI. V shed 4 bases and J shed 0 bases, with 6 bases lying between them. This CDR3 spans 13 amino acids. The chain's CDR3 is CASSQGMNTEAFF. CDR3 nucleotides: TGTGCCAGCTCACAGGGGATGAACACTGAAGCTTTCTTT.

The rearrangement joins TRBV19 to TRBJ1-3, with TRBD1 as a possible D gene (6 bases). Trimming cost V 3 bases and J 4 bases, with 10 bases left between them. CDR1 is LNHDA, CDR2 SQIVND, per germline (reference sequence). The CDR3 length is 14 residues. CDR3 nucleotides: TGTGCCAGTAGTATGCCGCAGGGGGGAAACACCATATATTTT. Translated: CASSMPQGGNTIYF.

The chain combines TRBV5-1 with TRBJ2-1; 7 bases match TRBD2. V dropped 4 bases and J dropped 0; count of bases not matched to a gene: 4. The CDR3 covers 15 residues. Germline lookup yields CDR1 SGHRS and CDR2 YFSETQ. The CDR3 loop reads CASSAGDSSYNEQFF. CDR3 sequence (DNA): TGCGCCAGCAGCGCGGGAGATAGCTCCTACAATGAGCAGTTCTTC.

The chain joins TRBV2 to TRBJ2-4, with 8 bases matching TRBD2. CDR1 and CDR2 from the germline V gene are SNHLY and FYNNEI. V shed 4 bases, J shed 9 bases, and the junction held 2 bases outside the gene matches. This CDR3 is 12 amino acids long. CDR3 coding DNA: TGTGCCAGCAGTGTCCTAGCGGGCATTCAGTACTTC. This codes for CASSVLAGIQYF.

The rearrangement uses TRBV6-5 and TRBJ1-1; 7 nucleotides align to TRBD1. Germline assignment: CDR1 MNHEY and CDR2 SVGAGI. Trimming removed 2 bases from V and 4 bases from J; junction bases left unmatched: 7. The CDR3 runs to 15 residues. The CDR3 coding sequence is TGTGCCAGCAGTTACGAGGGAAGGGGGCCCACTGAAGCTTTCTTT. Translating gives CASSYEGRGPTEAFF.

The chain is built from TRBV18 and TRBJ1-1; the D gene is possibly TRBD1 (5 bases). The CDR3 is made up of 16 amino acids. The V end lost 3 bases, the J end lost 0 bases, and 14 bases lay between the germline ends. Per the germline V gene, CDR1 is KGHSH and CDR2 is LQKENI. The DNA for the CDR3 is TGTGCCAGCTCACCCCTCCCGGACAACCTGAACACTGAAGCTTTCTTT. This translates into CASSPLPDNLNTEAFF.

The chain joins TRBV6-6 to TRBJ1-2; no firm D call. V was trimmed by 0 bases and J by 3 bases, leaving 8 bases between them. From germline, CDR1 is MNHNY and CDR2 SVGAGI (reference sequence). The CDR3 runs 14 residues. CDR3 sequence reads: CASSYSGQYYGYTF. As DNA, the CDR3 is TGTGCCAGCAGTTACTCTGGGCAGTACTATGGCTACACCTTC.

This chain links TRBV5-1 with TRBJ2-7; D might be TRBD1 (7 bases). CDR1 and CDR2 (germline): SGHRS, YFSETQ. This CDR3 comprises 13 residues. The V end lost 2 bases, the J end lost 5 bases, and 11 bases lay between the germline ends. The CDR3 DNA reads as TGCGCCAGCAGCTTTACAGGGGAGGACGAGCAGTACTTC. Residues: CASSFTGEDEQYF.

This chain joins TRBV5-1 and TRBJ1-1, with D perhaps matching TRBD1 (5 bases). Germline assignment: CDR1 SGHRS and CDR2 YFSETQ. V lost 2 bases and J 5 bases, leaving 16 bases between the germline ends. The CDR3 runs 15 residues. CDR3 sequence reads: CASSFEQASMTEAFF. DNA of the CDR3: TGCGCCAGCAGCTTTGAACAGGCCTCGATGACTGAAGCTTTCTTT.

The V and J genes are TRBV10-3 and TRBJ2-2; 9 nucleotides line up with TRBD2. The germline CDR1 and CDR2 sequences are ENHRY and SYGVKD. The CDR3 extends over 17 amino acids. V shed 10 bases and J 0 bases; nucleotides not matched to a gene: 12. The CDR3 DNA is TGTGCCACGCGGACTAGCGCGGGGGAATCGAACACCGGGGAGCTGTTTTTT. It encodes CATRTSAGESNTGELFF.

The CDR3 loop is CASTWDRSYEQYF. CDR3 nucleotides: TGTGCCAGCACCTGGGACAGGTCCTACGAGCAGTACTTC. The rearrangement joins TRBV6-1 to TRBJ2-7; 8 nucleotides agree with TRBD1. The J segment lost 1 base and the V segment lost 7 bases, leaving 3 bases of the junction unmatched. This CDR3 contains 13 residues. Per the germline V gene, CDR1 is MNHNS and CDR2 is SASEGT.

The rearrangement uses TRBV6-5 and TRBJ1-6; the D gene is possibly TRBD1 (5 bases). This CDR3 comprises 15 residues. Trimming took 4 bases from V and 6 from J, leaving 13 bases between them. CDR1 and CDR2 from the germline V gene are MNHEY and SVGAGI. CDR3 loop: CASSSTGGGNSPLHF. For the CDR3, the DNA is TGTGCCAGCAGTTCGACGGGGGGAGGTAATTCACCCCTCCACTTT.

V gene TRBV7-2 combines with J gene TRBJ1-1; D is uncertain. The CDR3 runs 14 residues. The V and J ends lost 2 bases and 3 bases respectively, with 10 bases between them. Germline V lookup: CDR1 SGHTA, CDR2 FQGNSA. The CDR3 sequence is CASSLRPGDTEAFF. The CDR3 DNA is TGTGCCAGCAGCTTAAGACCGGGTGACACTGAAGCTTTCTTT.

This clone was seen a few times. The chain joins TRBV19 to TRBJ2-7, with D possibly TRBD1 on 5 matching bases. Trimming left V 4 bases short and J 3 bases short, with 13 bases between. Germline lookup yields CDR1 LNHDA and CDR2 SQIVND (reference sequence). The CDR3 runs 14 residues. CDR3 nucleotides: TGTGCCAGTAGTAGAGGACACAGGATCTACGAGCAGTACTTC. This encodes CASSRGHRIYEQYF.

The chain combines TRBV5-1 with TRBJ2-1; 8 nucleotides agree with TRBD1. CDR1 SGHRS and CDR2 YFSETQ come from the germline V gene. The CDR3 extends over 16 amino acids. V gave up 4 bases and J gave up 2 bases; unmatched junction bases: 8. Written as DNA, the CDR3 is TGCGCCAGCAGCCCTGGGATGGACAGGGCCTACAATGAGCAGTTCTTC. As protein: CASSPGMDRAYNEQFF.

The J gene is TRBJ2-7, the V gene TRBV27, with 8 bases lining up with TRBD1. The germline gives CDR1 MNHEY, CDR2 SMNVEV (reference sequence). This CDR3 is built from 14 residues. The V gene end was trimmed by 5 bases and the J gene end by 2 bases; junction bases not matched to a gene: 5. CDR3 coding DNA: TGTGCCAGCAGTCCCACAGGGGGGCCCTACGAGCAGTACTTC. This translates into CASSPTGGPYEQYF.

The chain's CDR3 is CAWSVSGGLYEQYF. The CDR3 nucleotides read TGTGCCTGGAGTGTTTCCGGGGGGCTCTACGAGCAGTACTTC. This rearrangement joins TRBV30 to TRBJ2-7; weak D call: TRBD2 (7 bases). V was pared by 0 bases and J by 3 bases, with 12 bases between. Germline CDR1 GTSNPN, CDR2 SVGIG (reference sequence). The CDR3 contains 14 residues.

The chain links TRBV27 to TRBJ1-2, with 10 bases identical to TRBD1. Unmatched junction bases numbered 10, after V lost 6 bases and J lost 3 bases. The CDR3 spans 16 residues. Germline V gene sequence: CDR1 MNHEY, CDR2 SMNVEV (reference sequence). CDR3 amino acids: CASRRQGAEWDYGYTF. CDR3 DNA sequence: TGTGCCAGCAGACGACAGGGGGCTGAGTGGGACTATGGCTACACCTTC.

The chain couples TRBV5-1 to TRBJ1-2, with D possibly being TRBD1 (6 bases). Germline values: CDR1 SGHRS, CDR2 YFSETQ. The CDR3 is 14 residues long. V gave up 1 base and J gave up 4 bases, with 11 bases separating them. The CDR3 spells CASSLSGTTYGYTF. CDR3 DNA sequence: TGCGCCAGCAGCTTGTCCGGGACAACCTATGGCTACACCTTC.